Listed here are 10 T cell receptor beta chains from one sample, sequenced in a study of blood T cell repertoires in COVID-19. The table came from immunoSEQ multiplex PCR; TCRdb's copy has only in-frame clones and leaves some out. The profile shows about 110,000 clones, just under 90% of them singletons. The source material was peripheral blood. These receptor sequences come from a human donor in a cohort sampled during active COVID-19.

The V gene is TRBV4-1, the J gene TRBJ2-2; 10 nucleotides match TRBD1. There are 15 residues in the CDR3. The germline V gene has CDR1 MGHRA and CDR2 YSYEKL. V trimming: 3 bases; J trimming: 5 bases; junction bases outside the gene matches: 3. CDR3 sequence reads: CASSHQDRGTGELFF. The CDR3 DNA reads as TGCGCCAGCAGCCATCAGGACAGGGGGACCGGGGAGCTGTTTTTT.

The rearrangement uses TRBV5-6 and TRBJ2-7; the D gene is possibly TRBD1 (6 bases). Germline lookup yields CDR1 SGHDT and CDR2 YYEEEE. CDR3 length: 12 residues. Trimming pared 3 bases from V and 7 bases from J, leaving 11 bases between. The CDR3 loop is CASSWGTSEQYF. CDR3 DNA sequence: TGTGCCAGCAGCTGGGGGACATCTGAGCAGTACTTC.

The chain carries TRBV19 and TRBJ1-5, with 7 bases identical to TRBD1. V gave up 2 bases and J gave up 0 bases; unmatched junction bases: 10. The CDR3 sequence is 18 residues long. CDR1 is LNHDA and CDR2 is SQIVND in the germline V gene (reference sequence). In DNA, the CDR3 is TGTGCCAGTAGTATAAACCGGCAACAGGGGTCTAGCAATCAGCCCCAGCATTTT. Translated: CASSINRQQGSSNQPQHF.

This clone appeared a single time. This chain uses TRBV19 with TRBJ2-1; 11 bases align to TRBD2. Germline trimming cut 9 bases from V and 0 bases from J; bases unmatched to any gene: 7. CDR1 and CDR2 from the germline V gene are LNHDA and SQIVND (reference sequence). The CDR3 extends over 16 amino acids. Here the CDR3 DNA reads TGTGCCAGCCTCGGGACTAGCGGTAGCTCCTACAATGAGCAGTTCTTC. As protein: CASLGTSGSSYNEQFF.

This CDR3 is CASSKPRQGAWTEAFF. DNA for the CDR3: TGTGCCAGTAGTAAGCCTAGACAGGGTGCATGGACTGAAGCTTTCTTT. This rearrangement joins TRBV19 to TRBJ1-1; 7 positions agree with TRBD1. V trimming: 4 bases; J trimming: 5 bases; junction bases outside the gene matches: 13. The CDR3 length is 16 residues. CDR1 LNHDA and CDR2 SQIVND come from the germline V gene (reference sequence).

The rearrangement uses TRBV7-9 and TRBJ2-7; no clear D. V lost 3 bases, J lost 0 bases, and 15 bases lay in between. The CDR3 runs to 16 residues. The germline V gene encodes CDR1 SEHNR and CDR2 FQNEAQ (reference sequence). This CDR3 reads CASSLLRQLDSYEQYF. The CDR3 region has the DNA TGTGCCAGCAGCTTGCTCCGACAATTGGACTCCTACGAGCAGTACTTC. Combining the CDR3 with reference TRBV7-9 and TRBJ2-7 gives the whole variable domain DTGVSQNPRHKITKRGQNVTFRCDPISEHNRLYWYRQTLGQGPEFLTYFQNEAQLEKSRLLSDRFSAERPKGSFSTLEIQRTEQGDSAMYLCASSLLRQLDSYEQYFGPGTRLTVT.

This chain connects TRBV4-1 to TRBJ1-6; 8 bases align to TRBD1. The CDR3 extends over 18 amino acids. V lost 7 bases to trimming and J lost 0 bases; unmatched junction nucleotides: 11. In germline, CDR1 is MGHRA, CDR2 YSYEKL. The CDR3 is CASTPTGGGSSYNSPLHF. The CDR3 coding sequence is TGCGCCAGCACTCCAACAGGGGGAGGTAGCTCCTATAATTCACCCCTCCACTTT.

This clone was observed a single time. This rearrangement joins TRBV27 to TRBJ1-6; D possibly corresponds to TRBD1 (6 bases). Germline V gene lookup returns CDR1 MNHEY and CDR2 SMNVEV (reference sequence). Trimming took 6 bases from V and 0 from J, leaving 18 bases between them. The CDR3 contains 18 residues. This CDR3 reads CASSLRQALSSYNSPLHF. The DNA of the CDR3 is TGTGCCAGCAGCCTTAGACAGGCCCTGAGCTCCTATAATTCACCCCTCCACTTT.

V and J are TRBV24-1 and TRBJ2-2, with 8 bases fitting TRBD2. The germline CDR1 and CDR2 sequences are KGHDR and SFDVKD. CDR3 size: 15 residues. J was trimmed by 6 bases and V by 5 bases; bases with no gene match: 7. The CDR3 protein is CATSGVSGGAGELFF. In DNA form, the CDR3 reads TGTGCCACCAGTGGGGTATCCGGGGGGGCCGGGGAGCTGTTTTTT.

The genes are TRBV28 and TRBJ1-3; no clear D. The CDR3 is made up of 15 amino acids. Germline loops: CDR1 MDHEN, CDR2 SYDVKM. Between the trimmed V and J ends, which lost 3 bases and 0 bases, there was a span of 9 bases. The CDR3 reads CASSFKESSGNTIYF. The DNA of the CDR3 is TGTGCCAGCAGTTTCAAGGAGAGCTCTGGAAACACCATATATTTT.